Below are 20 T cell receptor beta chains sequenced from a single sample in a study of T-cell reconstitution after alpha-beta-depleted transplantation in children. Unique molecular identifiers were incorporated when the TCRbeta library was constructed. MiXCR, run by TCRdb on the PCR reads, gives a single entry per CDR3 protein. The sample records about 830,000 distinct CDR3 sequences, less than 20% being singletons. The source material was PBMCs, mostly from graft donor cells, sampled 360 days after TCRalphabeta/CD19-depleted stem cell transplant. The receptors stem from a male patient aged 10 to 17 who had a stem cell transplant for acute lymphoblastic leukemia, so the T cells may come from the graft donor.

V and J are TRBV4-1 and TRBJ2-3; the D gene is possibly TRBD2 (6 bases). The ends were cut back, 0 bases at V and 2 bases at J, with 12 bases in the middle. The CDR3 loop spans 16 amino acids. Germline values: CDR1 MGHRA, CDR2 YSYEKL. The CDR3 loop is CASSQDLAGITDTQYF. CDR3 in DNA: TGCGCCAGCAGCCAAGACCTGGCGGGAATCACAGATACGCAGTATTTT.

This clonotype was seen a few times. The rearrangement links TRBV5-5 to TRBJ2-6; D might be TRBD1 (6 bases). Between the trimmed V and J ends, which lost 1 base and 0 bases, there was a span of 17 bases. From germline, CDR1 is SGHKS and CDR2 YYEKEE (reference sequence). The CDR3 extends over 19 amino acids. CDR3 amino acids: CASSLWRQVLLSGANVLTF. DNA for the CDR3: TGTGCCAGCAGCTTGTGGAGACAGGTCCTCCTCTCTGGGGCCAACGTCCTGACTTTC.

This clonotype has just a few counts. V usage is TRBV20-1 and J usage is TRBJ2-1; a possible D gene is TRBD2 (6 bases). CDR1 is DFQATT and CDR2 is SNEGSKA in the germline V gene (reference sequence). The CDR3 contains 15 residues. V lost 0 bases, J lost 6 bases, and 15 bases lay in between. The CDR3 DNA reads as TGCAGTGCTAGAGAGCCGGGAGTCGTGGGCAATGAGCAGTTCTTC. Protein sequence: CSAREPGVVGNEQFF.

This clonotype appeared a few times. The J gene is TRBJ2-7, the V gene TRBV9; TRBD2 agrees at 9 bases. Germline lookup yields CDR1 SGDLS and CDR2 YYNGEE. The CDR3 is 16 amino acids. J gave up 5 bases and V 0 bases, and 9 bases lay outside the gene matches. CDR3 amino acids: CASSVAMAGGQNEQYF. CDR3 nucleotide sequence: TGTGCCAGCAGCGTAGCGATGGCGGGAGGGCAAAACGAGCAGTACTTC. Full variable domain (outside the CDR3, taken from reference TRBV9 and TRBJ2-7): DSGVTQTPKHLITATGQRVTLRCSPRSGDLSVYWYQQSLDQGLQFLIQYYNGEERAKGNILERFSAQQFPDLHSELNLSSLELGDSALYFCASSVAMAGGQNEQYFGPGTRLTVT.

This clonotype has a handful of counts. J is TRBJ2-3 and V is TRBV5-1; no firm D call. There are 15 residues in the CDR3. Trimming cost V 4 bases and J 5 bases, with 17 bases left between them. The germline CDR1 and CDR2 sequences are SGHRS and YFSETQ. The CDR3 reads CASSLPEWSEDTQYF. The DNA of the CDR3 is TGCGCCAGCAGCCTGCCCGAATGGTCTGAAGATACGCAGTATTTT.

The CDR3 DNA is TGCGCCAGCAGCCAAGAGGGCCTACCCCTAAGCTCCTACAATGAGCAGTTCTTC. This sequence encodes CASSQEGLPLSSYNEQFF. The chain has TRBV4-1 and TRBJ2-1, with D unresolved. The ends were cut back, 0 bases at V and 0 bases at J, with 15 bases in the middle. Germline V gene lookup returns CDR1 MGHRA and CDR2 YSYEKL. This CDR3 is 18 amino acids long.

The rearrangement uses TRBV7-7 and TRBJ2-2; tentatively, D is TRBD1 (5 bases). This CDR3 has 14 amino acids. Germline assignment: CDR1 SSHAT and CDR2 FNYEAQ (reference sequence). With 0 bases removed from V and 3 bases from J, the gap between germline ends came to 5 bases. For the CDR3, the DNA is TGTGCCAGCAGCTTAGCCAGGGACACCGGGGAGCTGTTTTTT. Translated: CASSLARDTGELFF.

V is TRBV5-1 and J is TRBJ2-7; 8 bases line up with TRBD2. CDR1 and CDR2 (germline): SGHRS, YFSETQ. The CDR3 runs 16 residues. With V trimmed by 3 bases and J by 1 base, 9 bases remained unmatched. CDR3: CASSWGLVVESYEQYF. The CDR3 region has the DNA TGCGCCAGCAGCTGGGGACTAGTAGTGGAGTCCTACGAGCAGTACTTC.

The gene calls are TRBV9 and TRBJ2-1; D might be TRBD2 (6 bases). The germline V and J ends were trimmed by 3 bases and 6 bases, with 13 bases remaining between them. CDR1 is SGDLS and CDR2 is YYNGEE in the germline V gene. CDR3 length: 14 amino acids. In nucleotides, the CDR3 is TGTGCCAGCAGCGCGCTAGCGTTTTCCAATGAGCAGTTCTTC. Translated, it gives CASSALAFSNEQFF.

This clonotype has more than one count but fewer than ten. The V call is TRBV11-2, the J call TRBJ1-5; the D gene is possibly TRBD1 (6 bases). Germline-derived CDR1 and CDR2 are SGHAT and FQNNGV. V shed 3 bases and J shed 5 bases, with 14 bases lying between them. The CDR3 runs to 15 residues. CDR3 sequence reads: CASSFGTYRDQPQHF. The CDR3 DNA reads TGTGCCAGCAGCTTCGGAACCTACAGGGATCAGCCCCAGCATTTT.

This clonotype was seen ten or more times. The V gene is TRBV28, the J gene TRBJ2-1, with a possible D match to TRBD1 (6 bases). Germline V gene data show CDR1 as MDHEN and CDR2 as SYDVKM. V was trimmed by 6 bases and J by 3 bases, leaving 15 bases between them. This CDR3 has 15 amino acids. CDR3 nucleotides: TGTGCCAGCAGCCGAACAGGGTTTAGCTACAATGAGCAGTTCTTC. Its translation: CASSRTGFSYNEQFF.

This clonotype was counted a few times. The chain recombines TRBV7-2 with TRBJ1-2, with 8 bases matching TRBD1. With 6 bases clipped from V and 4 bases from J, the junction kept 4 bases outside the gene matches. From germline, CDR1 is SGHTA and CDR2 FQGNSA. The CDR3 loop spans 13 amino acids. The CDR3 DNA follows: TGTGCCAGCAGATGGACAGGGAGCTATGGCTACACCTTC. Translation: CASRWTGSYGYTF. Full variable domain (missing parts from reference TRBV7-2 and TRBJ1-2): GAGVSQSPSNKVTEKGKDVELRCDPISGHTALYWYRQSLGQGLEFLIYFQGNSAPDKSGLPSDRFSAERTGGSVSTLTIQRTQQEDSAVYLCASRWTGSYGYTFGSGTRLTVV.

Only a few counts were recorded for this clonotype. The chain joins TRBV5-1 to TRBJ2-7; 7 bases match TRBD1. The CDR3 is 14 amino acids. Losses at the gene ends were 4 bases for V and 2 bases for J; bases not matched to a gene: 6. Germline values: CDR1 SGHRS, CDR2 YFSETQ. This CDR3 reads CASSRADRTYEQYF. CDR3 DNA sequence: TGCGCCAGCAGCCGGGCGGACAGGACCTACGAGCAGTACTTC. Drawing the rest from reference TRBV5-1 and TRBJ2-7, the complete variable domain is KAGVTQTPRYLIKTRGQQVTLSCSPISGHRSVSWYQQTPGQGLQFLFEYFSETQRNKGNFPGRFSGRQFSNSRSEMNVSTLELGDSALYLCASSRADRTYEQYFGPGTRLTVT.

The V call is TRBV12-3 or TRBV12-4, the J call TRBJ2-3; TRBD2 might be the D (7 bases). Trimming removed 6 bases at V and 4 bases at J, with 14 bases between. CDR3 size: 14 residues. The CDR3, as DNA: TGTGCCAGCAGCCGGCCGGGGGGCTCAGATACGCAGTATTTT. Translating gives CASSRPGGSDTQYF.

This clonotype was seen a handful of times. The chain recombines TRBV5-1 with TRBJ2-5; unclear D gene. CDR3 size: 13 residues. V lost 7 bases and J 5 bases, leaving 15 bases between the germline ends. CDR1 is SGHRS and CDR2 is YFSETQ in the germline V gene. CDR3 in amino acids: CASGIGRRETQYF. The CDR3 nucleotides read TGCGCCAGCGGGATAGGGCGTCGGGAGACCCAGTACTTC. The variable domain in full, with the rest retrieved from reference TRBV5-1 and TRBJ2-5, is KAGVTQTPRYLIKTRGQQVTLSCSPISGHRSVSWYQQTPGQGLQFLFEYFSETQRNKGNFPGRFSGRQFSNSRSEMNVSTLELGDSALYLCASGIGRRETQYFGPGTRLLVL.

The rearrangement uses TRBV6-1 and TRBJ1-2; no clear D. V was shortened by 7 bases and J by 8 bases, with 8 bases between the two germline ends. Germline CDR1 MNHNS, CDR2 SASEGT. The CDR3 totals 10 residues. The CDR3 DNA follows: TGTGCCAGCACTGGGCGCGGCTACACCTTC. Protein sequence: CASTGRGYTF.

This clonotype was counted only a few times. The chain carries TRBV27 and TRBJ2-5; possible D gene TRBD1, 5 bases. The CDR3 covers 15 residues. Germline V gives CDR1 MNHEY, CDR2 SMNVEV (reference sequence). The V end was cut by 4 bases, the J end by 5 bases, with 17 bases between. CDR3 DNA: TGTGCCAGCAGTTATACCCCCCCAGGGCGGGAGACCCAGTACTTC. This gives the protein CASSYTPPGRETQYF.

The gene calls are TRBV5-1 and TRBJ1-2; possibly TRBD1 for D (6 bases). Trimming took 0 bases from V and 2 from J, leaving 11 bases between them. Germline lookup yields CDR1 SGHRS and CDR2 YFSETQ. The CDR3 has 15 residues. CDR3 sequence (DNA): TGCGCCAGCAGCTTGGTTGGGGGGCAGAACTATGGCTACACCTTC. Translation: CASSLVGGQNYGYTF.

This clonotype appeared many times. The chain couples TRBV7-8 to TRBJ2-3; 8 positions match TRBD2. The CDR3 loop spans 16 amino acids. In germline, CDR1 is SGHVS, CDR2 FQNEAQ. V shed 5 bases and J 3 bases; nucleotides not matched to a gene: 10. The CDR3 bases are TGTGCCAGCAGCAGGGACCGGGAGGGCCGGACAGATACGCAGTATTTT. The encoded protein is CASSRDREGRTDTQYF. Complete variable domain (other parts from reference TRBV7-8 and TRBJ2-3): GAGVSQSPRYKVAKRGQDVALRCDPISGHVSLFWYQQALGQGPEFLTYFQNEAQLDKSGLPSDRFFAERPEGSVSTLKIQRTQQEDSAVYLCASSRDREGRTDTQYFGPGTRLTVL.

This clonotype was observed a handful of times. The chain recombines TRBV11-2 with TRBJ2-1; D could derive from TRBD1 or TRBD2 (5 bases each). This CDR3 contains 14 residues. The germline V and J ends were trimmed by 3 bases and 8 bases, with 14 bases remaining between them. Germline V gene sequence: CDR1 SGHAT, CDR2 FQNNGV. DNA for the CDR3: TGTGCCAGCAGCTTGACTACGGACATGCATGAGCAGTTCTTC. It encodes CASSLTTDMHEQFF.